These T cell receptor beta chains were read from a single sample in a study of glioma-infiltrating T cells after dendritic cell vaccination. The assay was immunoSEQ multiplex PCR, and TCRdb's table has in-frame clones only and misses some. The data contain about 30,000 clones, 90% to 95% of them singletons. The sequences come from blood, collected before dendritic cell vaccination. The receptor set was obtained from a human donor with glioblastoma. The CDR3 runs from the conserved cysteine through the conserved F or W. Fields, in order: V gene, clone size, J gene, D gene, CDR3 protein, CDR3 DNA. A D gene is named only where the DNA matches it firmly. Some rows have no size entry. The others give once, few or many, or a class for an expanded clone.

TRBV18,NA,TRBJ2-3,NA,CASSPPEGYTQYF,TGTGCCAGCTCACCGCCGGAGGGATATACGCAGTATTTT
TRBV27,NA,TRBJ1-6,NA,CASRPSSYNSPLHF,TGTGCCAGCAGGCCTAGCTCCTATAATTCCCCCCTCCACTTT
TRBV6-5,NA,TRBJ1-1,NA,CASSYSIDTEAFF,TGTGCCAGCAGTTACTCAATCGACACTGAAGCTTTCTTT
TRBV29-1,NA,TRBJ1-2,NA,CSVEEGARRYTF,TGCAGCGTTGAAGAGGGGGCGCGTCGCTACACCTTC
TRBV27,NA,TRBJ1-3,NA,CASSDTGTGNTIYF,TGTGCCAGCAGCGACACAGGGACTGGAAACACCATATATTTT
TRBV2,once,TRBJ2-3,TRBD2,CASRGGVWDTQYF,TGTGCCAGCAGGGGGGGGGTATGGGATACGCAGTATTTT
TRBV5-4,NA,TRBJ1-2,TRBD1,CASSLQGAYGGYTF,TGTGCCAGCAGCTTACAGGGGGCTTATGGTGGCTACACCTTC
TRBV4-1,NA,TRBJ2-7,TRBD2,CASSQGAAGGSYEQYF,TGCGCCAGCAGCCAAGGGGCTGCGGGGGGCTCCTACGAGCAGTACTTC
TRBV27,NA,TRBJ1-4,TRBD1,CASRTYRGDNEKLFF,TGTGCCAGCAGGACTTACAGGGGGGACAATGAAAAACTGTTTTTT
TRBV7-9,NA,TRBJ2-1,TRBD2,CASSLVRGVYNEQFF,TGTGCCAGCAGCTTAGTGCGGGGGGTGTACAATGAGCAGTTCTTC
TRBV5-5,NA,TRBJ2-7,TRBD1,CASTLGTATLLEQYF,TGTGCCAGCACCCTCGGGACAGCCACATTACTGGAGCAGTACTTC
TRBV6-1,NA,TRBJ2-3,TRBD2,CASSKEREDTQYF,TGTGCCAGCAGTAAAGAGCGGGAAGATACGCAGTATTTT
TRBV30,NA,TRBJ1-2,TRBD1,CAWRSPSRDRVRGGYTF,TGTGCCTGGAGAAGCCCCTCCAGGGACAGGGTGCGTGGGGGCTACACCTTC
TRBV6-1,NA,TRBJ1-1,TRBD1,CASIGGQLNTEAFF,TGTGCCAGCATAGGGGGACAGCTGAACACTGAAGCTTTCTTT
TRBV6-4,NA,TRBJ2-3,TRBD2,CASSDSSGGADTQYF,TGTGCCAGCAGTGACTCGAGCGGGGGGGCAGATACGCAGTATTTT
TRBV14,NA,TRBJ2-2,NA,CASSQGVRRGGLAGELFF,TGTGCCAGCAGCCAAGGGGTCCGAAGGGGGGGCCTCGCCGGGGAGCTGTTTTTT
TRBV7-8,NA,TRBJ1-6,NA,CASSSWGRMDNSPLHF,TGTGCCAGCAGTTCGTGGGGCAGGATGGATAATTCACCCCTCCACTTT
TRBV27,NA,TRBJ1-2,TRBD1,CASRSELRDRGGPIYGYTF,TGTGCCAGCAGATCGGAGCTGCGCGACAGGGGGGGGCCTATCTATGGCTACACCTTC
TRBV7-2,NA,TRBJ2-7,NA,CASSQGVSSYEQYF,TGTGCCAGCAGCCAAGGGGTTAGCTCCTACGAGCAGTACTTC
TRBV2,NA,TRBJ2-2,NA,CASSGGHPRSGELFF,TGTGCCAGCAGTGGGGGCCATCCTCGATCCGGGGAGCTGTTTTTT
TRBV28,NA,TRBJ1-3,TRBD1,CASSLTGGGSGNTIYF,TGTGCCAGCAGTTTAACAGGGGGGGGCTCTGGAAACACCATATATTTT
TRBV7-2,NA,TRBJ2-1,NA,CASSLDGTFSNEQFF,TGTGCCAGCAGCTTAGACGGGACTTTCAGCAATGAGCAGTTCTTC
TRBV7-9,NA,TRBJ2-7,TRBD2,CASSPGRTTGRDEQYF,TGTGCCAGCAGCCCCGGGAGGACTACCGGTAGGGACGAGCAGTACTTC
TRBV6-5,NA,TRBJ2-3,NA,CASRRTGYSTDTQYF,TGTGCCAGCAGGCGAACGGGGTATAGCACAGATACGCAGTATTTT
TRBV18,few,TRBJ1-1,TRBD1,CASSWDRDTEAFF,TGTGCCAGCTCCTGGGACAGGGACACTGAAGCTTTCTTT
TRBV5-4,NA,TRBJ2-7,NA,CASSLGNIRGSYEQYF,TGTGCCAGCAGCTTGGGAAACATCAGGGGATCCTACGAGCAGTACTTC
TRBV6-1,NA,TRBJ1-2,NA,CASSEAIHRAYGYTF,TGTGCCAGCAGTGAAGCGATTCACAGGGCCTATGGCTACACCTTC
TRBV5-4,few,TRBJ2-2,TRBD2,CASSWVGGLDTGELFF,TGTGCCAGCAGCTGGGTCGGGGGACTAGACACCGGGGAGCTGTTTTTT
TRBV5-8,NA,TRBJ2-3,NA,CASSLGGTSTDTQYF,TGTGCCAGCAGTCTTGGCGGGACTAGCACAGATACGCAGTATTTT
TRBV7-2,NA,TRBJ2-3,TRBD2,CASSLYGGAESDTQYF,TGTGCCAGCAGCTTATACGGGGGGGCAGAGTCAGATACGCAGTATTTT
TRBV6-5,NA,TRBJ1-4,NA,CASSYGAGRNEKLFF,TGTGCCAGCAGTTACGGGGCGGGACGTAATGAAAAACTGTTTTTT
TRBV7-2,NA,TRBJ2-5,TRBD2,CASSPGKGLAEGETQYF,TGTGCCAGCAGCCCCGGTAAGGGACTAGCGGAGGGAGAGACCCAGTACTTC
TRBV6-1,NA,TRBJ1-2,TRBD1,CASSGGQQLQSNYGYTF,TGTGCCAGCAGTGGGGGACAGCAACTGCAGTCTAACTATGGCTACACCTTC
TRBV7-2,NA,TRBJ2-7,TRBD1,CASSPPGQGPYEQYF,TGTGCCAGCAGCCCCCCCGGACAGGGTCCCTACGAGCAGTACTTC
TRBV18,NA,TRBJ2-2,NA,CASSPPGHQEAGELFF,TGTGCCAGCTCGCCACCGGGACACCAGGAGGCCGGGGAGCTGTTTTTT
TRBV5-6,NA,TRBJ1-5,TRBD1,CASSPRTGHQPQHF,TGTGCCAGCAGCCCTAGGACAGGCCATCAGCCCCAGCATTTT
TRBV2,NA,TRBJ2-1,TRBD1,CASTTGTGAYNEQFF,TGTGCCAGCACTACCGGGACAGGGGCCTACAATGAGCAGTTCTTC
TRBV4-1,NA,TRBJ2-5,NA,CASSQSSTRAQETQYF,TGCGCCAGCAGCCAATCCTCGACTAGAGCCCAAGAGACCCAGTACTTC
TRBV6-5,NA,TRBJ1-1,NA,CASKQRLDTEAFF,TGTGCCAGTAAACAGAGATTGGACACTGAAGCTTTCTTT
TRBV5-1,NA,TRBJ2-5,TRBD2,CASSLAGQKETQYF,TGCGCCAGCAGCCTAGCGGGGCAAAAAGAGACCCAGTACTTC
TRBV5-1,NA,TRBJ2-1,TRBD1,CASSLGTGGMGNEQFF,TGCGCCAGCAGCTTGGGTACAGGGGGCATGGGCAATGAGCAGTTCTTC
TRBV19,NA,TRBJ1-5,TRBD1,CASRDRGRGSNQPQHF,TGTGCCAGTCGAGACAGGGGGCGCGGGAGCAATCAGCCCCAGCATTTT
TRBV12-5,once,TRBJ1-4,NA,CASGFGVREDEKLFF,TGTGCCAGTGGTTTCGGCGTCAGGGAGGATGAAAAACTGTTTTTT
TRBV9,NA,TRBJ2-5,NA,CASSPKQGYQETQYF,TGTGCCAGCAGCCCGAAACAGGGATACCAAGAGACCCAGTACTTC
TRBV5-6,NA,TRBJ2-7,TRBD1,CASSLDRGFEQYF,TGTGCCAGCAGCTTGGACAGGGGGTTCGAGCAGTACTTC
TRBV27,NA,TRBJ1-2,NA,CASSLGENYGYTF,TGTGCCAGCAGTTTAGGAGAAAACTATGGCTACACCTTC
TRBV5-5,NA,TRBJ2-5,TRBD1,CASSLEGQGWGTQYF,TGTGCCAGCAGCTTGGAAGGACAGGGGTGGGGGACCCAGTACTTC
TRBV7-2,NA,TRBJ1-5,TRBD1,CASSWGQSNQPQHF,TGTGCCAGCAGCTGGGGACAGTCCAATCAGCCCCAGCATTTT
TRBV2,NA,TRBJ2-1,TRBD2,CASSVGGGAVGEQFF,TGTGCCAGCAGTGTAGGCGGGGGGGCCGTCGGTGAGCAGTTCTTC
TRBV30,NA,TRBJ2-3,TRBD2,CAWSVYGGADTQYF,TGTGCCTGGAGTGTTTACGGGGGGGCAGATACGCAGTATTTT
TRBV5-1,NA,TRBJ2-5,NA,CASSSSSRNQETQYF,TGCGCCAGCAGCTCCTCTTCGAGGAATCAGGAGACCCAGTACTTC
TRBV7-2,NA,TRBJ1-1,TRBD1,CASSSQGATTEAFF,TGTGCCAGCAGCTCACAGGGGGCGACCACTGAAGCTTTCTTT